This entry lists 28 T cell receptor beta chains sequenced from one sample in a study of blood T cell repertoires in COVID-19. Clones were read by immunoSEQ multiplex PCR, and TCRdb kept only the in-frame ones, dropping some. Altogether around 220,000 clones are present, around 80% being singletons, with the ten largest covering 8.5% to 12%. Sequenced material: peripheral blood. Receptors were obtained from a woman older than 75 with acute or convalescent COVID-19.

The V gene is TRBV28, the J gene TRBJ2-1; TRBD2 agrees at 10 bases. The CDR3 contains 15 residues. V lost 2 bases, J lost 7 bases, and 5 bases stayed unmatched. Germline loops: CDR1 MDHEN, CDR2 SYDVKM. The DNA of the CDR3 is TGTGCCAGCAGTTTAATGGGTAGCGGGAGGAATGAGCAGTTCTTC. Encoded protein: CASSLMGSGRNEQFF.

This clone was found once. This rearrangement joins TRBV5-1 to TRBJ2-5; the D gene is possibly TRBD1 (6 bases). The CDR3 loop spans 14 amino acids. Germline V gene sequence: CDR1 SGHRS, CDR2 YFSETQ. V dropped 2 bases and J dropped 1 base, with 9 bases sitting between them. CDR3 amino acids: CASSFADSQETQYF. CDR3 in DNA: TGCGCCAGCAGCTTCGCGGACAGCCAAGAGACCCAGTACTTC.

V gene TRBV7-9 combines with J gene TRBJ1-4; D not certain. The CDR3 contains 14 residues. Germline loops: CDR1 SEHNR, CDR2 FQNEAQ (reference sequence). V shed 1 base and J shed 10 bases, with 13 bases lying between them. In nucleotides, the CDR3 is TGTGCCAGCAGCTTAGGGACCCCTGAGGGAAAACTGTTTTTT. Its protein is CASSLGTPEGKLFF.

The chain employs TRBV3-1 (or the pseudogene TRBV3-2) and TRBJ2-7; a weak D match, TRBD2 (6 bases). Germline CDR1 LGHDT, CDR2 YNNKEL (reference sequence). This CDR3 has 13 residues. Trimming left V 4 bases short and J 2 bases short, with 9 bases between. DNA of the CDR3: TGTGCCAGCAGCCTACGGGGGACCTACGAGCAGTACTTC. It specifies CASSLRGTYEQYF.

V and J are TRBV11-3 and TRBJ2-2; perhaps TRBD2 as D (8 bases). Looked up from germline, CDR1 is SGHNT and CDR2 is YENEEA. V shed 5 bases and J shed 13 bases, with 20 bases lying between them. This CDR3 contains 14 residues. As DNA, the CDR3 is TGTGCCAGCAGCCAGGGACAGCGGGAGACGGGGCTGTTTTTT. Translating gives CASSQGQRETGLFF.

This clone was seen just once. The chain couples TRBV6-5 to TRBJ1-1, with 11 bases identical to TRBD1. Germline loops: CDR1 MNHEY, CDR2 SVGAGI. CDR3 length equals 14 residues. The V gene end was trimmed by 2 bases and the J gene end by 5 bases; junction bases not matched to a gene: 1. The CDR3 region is CASSYGQGATEAFF. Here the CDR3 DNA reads TGTGCCAGCAGTTACGGACAGGGGGCGACTGAAGCTTTCTTT.

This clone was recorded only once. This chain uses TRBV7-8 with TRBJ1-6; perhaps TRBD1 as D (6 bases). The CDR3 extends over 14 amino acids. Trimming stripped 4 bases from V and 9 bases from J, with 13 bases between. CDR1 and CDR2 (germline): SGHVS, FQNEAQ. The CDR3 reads CASSYLQGGSPLHF. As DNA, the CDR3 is TGTGCCAGCAGCTACCTACAGGGCGGTTCACCCCTCCACTTT.

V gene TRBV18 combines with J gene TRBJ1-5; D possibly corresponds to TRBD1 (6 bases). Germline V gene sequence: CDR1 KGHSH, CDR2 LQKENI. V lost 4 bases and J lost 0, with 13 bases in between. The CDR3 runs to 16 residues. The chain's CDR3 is CASSQTGYPSNQPQHF. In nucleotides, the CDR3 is TGTGCCAGCTCACAAACAGGGTACCCTAGCAATCAGCCCCAGCATTTT.

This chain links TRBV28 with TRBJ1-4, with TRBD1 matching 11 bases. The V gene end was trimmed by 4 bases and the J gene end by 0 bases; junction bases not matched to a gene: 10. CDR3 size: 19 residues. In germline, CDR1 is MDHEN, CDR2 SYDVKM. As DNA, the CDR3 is TGTGCCAGCAGTTCAACAGTTAAGGGACAGGGGGCAACTAATGAAAAACTGTTTTTT. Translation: CASSSTVKGQGATNEKLFF.

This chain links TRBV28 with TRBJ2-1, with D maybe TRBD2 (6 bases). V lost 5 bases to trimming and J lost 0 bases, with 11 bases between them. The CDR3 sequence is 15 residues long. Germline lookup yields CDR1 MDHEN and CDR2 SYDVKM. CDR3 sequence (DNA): TGTGCCAGCAGTCCCGGGAGTCACTCCTACAATGAGCAGTTCTTC. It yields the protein CASSPGSHSYNEQFF.

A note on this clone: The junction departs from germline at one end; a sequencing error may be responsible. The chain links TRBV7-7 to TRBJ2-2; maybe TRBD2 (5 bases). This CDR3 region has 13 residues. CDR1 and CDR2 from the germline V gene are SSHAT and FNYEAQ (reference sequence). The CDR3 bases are TGTGCTAGCAGCCCTAGCCGGGCCGGGGAGCTGTTTTTT. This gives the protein CASSPSRAGELFF. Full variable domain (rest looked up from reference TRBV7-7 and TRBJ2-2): GAGVSQSPRYKVTKRGQDVTLRCDPISSHATLYWYQQALGQGPEFLTYFNYEAQPDKSGLPSDRFSAERPEGSISTLTIQRTEQRDSAMYRCASSPSRAGELFFGEGSRLTVL.

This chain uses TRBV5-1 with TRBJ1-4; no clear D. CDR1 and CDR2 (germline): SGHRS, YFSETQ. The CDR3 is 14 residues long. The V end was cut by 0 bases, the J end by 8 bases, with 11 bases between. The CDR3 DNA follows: TGCGCCAGCAGCTTGGCGGCAAGCGGGGAAAAACTGTTTTTT. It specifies CASSLAASGEKLFF.

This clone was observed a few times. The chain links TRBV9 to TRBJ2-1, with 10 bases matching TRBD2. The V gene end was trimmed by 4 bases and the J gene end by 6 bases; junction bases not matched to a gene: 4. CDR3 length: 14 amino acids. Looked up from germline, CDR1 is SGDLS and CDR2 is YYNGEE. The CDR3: CASSPGTSVNEQFF. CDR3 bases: TGTGCCAGCAGCCCCGGGACTAGCGTCAATGAGCAGTTCTTC.

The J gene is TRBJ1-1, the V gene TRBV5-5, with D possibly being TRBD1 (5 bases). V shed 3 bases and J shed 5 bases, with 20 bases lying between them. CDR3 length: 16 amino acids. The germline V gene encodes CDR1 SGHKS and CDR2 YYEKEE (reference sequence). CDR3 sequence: CASSSPGQGGKTEAFF. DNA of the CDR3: TGTGCCAGCAGCTCGCCGGGGCAGGGCGGGAAAACTGAAGCTTTCTTT.

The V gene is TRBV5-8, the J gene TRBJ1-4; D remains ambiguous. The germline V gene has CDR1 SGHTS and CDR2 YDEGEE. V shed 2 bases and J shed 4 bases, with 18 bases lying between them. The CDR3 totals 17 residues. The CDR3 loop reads CASSFMGNSLNNEKLFF. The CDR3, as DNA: TGTGCCAGCAGCTTCATGGGCAACTCACTTAATAATGAAAAACTGTTTTTT.

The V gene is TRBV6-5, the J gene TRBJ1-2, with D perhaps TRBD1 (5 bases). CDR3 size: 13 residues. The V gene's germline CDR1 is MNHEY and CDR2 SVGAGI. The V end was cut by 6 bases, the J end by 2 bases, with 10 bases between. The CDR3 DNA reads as TGTGCCAGCAGACTGACAGAGAACTATGGCTACACCTTC. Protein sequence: CASRLTENYGYTF.

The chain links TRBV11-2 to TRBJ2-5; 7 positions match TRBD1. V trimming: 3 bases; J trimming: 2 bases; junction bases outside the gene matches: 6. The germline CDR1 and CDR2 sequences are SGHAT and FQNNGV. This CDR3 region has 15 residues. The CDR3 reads CASSLDTGDQETQYF. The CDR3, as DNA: TGTGCCAGCAGCTTGGATACAGGGGATCAAGAGACCCAGTACTTC.

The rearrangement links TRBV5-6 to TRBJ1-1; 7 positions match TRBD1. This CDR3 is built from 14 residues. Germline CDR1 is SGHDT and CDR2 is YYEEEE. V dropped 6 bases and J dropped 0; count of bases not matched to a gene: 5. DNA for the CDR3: TGTGCCAGCACTAAGGGGGCCCTGAACACTGAAGCTTTCTTT. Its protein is CASTKGALNTEAFF.

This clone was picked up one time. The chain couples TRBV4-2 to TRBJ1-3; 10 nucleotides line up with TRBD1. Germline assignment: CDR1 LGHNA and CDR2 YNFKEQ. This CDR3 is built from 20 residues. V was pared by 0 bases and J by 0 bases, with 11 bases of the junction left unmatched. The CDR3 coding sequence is TGTGCCAGCAGCCAAGATAGGCGACAGGGGGCCATCCTCTCTGGAAACACCATATATTTT. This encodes CASSQDRRQGAILSGNTIYF.

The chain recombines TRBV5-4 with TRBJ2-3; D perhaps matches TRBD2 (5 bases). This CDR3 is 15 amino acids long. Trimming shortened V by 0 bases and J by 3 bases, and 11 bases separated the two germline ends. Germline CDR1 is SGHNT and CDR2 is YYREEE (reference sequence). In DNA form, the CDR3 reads TGTGCCAGCAGCTTGGCCGGAGGTAGGACAGATACGCAGTATTTT. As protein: CASSLAGGRTDTQYF.

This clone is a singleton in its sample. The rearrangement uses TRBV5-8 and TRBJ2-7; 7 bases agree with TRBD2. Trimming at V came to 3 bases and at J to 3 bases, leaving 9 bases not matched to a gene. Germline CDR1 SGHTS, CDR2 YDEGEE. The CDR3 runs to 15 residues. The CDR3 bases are TGTGCCAGCAGCTCCCCTGCGGGAGTGGGCTACGAGCAGTACTTC. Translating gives CASSSPAGVGYEQYF.

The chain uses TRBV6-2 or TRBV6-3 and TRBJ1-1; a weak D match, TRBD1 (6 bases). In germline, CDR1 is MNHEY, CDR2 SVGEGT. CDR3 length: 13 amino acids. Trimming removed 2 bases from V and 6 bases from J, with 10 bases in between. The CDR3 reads CASSYGRGPEAFF. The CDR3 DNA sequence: TGTGCCAGCAGTTACGGCAGGGGTCCTGAAGCTTTCTTT.

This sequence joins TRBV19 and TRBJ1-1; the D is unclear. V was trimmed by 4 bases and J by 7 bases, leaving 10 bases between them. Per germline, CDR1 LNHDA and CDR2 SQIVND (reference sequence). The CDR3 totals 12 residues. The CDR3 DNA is TGTGCCAGTAGTAACAGTGGTTTTGAAGCTTTCTTT. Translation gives CASSNSGFEAFF.

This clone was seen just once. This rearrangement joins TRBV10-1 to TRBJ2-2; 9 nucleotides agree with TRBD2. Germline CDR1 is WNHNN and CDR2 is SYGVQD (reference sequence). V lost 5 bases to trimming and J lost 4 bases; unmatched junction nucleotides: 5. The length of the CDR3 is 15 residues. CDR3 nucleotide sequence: TGCGCCAGCAGTCCTAGCGGGGCGTTCACCGGGGAGCTGTTTTTT. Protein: CASSPSGAFTGELFF.

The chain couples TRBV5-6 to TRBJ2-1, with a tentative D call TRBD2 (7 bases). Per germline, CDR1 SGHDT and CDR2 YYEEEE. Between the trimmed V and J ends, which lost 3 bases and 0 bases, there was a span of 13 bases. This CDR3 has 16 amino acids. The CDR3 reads CASSSPRGASYNEQFF. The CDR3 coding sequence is TGTGCCAGCAGCTCACCACGGGGGGCCTCCTACAATGAGCAGTTCTTC. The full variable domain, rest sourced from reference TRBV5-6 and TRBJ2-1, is DAGVTQSPTHLIKTRGQQVTLRCSPKSGHDTVSWYQQALGQGPQFIFQYYEEEERQRGNFPDRFSGHQFPNYSSELNVNALLLGDSALYLCASSSPRGASYNEQFFGPGTRLTVL.

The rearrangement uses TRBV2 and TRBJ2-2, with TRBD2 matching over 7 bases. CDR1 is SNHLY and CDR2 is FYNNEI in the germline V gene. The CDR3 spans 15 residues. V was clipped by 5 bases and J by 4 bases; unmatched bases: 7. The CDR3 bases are TGTGCCAGCAGTTCTAAGCGGGGCCTCACCGGGGAGCTGTTTTTT. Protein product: CASSSKRGLTGELFF.

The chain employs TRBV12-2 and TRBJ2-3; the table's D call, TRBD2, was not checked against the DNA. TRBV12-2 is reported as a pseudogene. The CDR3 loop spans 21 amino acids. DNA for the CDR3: TGTGCAAGTCGTCCGAGCGTGGGCGGGCTAGCGGGAGCGGGAAGCACAGATACGCAGTATTTT. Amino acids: CASRPSVGGLAGAGSTDTQYF.

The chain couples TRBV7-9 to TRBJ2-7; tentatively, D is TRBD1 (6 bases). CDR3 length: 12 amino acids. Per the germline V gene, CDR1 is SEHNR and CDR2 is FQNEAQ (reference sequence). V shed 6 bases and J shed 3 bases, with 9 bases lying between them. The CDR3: CASSTGYYEQYF. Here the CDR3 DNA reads TGTGCCAGCAGTACAGGGTACTACGAGCAGTACTTC.